This T cell receptor beta chain was obtained from a study of T cells in localized non-small cell lung cancer. General study findings and limits: Sequencing covered just one tumor region, so heterogeneity cannot be ruled out. Highest T cell clonality was seen in uninvolved adjacent lung, surpassing that measured in tumor. There were a median around 53 of the top 100 tumor clones appearing in adjacent lung.

Sequencing used immunoSEQ multiplex PCR; TCRdb keeps in-frame clones, though not all of them. This sample has 75,000 to 95,000 clones, with roughly 87% found just once. With regard to this clone: Its antigen is undetermined.

The CDR3 loop spans 17 amino acids. Germline V gene sequence: CDR1 SGDLS, CDR2 YYNGEE. The junction had 12 bases not matched to a gene; V was cut back by 0 bases and J by 4 bases. The sample in question was peripheral blood, obtained before any cancer treatment. The TCR comes from a man aged 40 to 69 with stage I squamous cell lung carcinoma. V usage is TRBV9 and J usage is TRBJ1-2; 7 bases are shared with TRBD1. The CDR3: CASSVANGAGQAYGYTF. CDR3 coding DNA: TGTGCCAGCAGCGTAGCTAACGGGGCTGGACAGGCCTATGGCTACACCTTC.